The clone carrying this TCR beta chain has a count of ten or more. This specimen comes from a study of chronic HIV infection and antiretroviral therapy. V lost 8 bases, J lost 1 base, and 17 bases lay in between. Germline-derived CDR1 and CDR2 are MDHEN and SYDVKM. This CDR3 spans 15 amino acids. Each CDR3 protein gets one entry after TCRdb re-called the 5' RACE reads with MiXCR. The sample holds approximately 40,000 distinct CDR3 sequences, roughly 7.6% seen once. Sequencing input: peripheral blood. The clonotype originates from an adult who had HIV and had not received antiretroviral therapy, or was an uninfected healthy control (not recorded which). The J gene is TRBJ2-5, the V gene TRBV28; a weak D match, TRBD2 (5 bases). The DNA for the CDR3 is TGTGCCAGCGTTGACGGGATCGGTCTCCAAGAGACCCAGTACTTC. Its translation is CASVDGIGLQETQYF. Based on the CDR3 plus reference TRBV28 and TRBJ2-5, the full variable domain is DVKVTQSSRYLVKRTGEKVFLECVQDMDHENMFWYRQDPGLGLRLIYFSYDVKMKEKGDIPEGYSVSREKKERFSLILESASTNQTSMYLCASVDGIGLQETQYFGPGTRLLVL.